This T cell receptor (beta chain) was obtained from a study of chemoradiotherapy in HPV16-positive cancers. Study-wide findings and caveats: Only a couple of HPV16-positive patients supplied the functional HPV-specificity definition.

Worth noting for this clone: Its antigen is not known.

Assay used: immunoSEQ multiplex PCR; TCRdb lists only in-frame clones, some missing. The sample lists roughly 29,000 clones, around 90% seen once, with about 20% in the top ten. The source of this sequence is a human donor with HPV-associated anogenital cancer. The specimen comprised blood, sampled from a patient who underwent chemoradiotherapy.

The CDR3 sequence is CASSYNTPSDSYEQYF. DNA of the CDR3: TGTGCCAGCAGTTATAACACCCCTAGCGACTCCTACGAGCAGTACTTC. The J gene is TRBJ2-7, the V gene TRBV6-6; D perhaps matches TRBD2 (6 bases). Germline-derived CDR1 and CDR2 are MNHNY and SVGAGI (reference sequence). Between the trimmed V and J ends, which lost 3 bases and 0 bases, there was a span of 15 bases. This CDR3 is built from 16 residues.